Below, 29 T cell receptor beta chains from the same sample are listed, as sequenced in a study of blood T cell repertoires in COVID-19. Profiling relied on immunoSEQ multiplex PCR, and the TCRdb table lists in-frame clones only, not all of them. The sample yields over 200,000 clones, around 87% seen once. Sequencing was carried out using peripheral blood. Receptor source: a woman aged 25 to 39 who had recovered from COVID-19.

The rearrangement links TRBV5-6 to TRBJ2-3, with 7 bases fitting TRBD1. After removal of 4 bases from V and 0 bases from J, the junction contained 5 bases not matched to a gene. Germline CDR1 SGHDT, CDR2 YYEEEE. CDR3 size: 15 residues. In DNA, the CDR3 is TGTGCCAGCAGCCGGGGACAGCTCAGCACAGATACGCAGTATTTT. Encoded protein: CASSRGQLSTDTQYF.

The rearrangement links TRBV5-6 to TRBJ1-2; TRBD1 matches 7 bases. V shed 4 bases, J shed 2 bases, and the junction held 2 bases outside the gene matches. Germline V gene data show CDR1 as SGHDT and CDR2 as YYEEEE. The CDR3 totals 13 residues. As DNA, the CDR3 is TGTGCCAGCAGCCCACAGGGGAACTATGGCTACACCTTC. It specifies CASSPQGNYGYTF.

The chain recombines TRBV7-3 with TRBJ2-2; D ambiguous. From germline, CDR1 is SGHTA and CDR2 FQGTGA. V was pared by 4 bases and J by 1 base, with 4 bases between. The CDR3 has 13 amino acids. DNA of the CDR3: TGTGCCAGCAGCTCAATGAACACCGGGGAGCTGTTTTTT. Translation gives CASSSMNTGELFF.

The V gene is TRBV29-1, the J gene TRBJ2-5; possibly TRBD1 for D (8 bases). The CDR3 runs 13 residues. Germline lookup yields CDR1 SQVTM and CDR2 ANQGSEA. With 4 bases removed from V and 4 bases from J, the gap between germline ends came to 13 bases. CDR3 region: CSVGTGGAETQYF. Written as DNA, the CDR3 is TGCAGCGTTGGAACAGGGGGGGCAGAGACCCAGTACTTC.

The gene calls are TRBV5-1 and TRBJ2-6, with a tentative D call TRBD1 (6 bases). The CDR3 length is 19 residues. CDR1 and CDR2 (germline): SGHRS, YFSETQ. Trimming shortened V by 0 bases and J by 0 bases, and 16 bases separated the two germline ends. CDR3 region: CASSLAGHPSGSGANVLTF. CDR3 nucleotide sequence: TGCGCCAGCAGCTTGGCGGGACACCCATCGGGCTCTGGGGCCAACGTCCTGACTTTC.

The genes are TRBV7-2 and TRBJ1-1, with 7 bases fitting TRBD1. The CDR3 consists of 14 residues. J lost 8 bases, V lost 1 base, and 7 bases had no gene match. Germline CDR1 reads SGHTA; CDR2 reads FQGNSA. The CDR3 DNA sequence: TGTGCCAGCAGCTTAGGAGGGGGGACAGACGAAGCTTTCTTT. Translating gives CASSLGGGTDEAFF.

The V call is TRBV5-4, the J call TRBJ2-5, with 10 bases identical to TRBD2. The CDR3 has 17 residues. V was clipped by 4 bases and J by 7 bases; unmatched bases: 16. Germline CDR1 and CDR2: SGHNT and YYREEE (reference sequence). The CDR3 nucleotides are TGTGCCAGCAGCCCTACAACTAGCGGGGACCTCGGAGGGACCCAGTACTTC. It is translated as CASSPTTSGDLGGTQYF. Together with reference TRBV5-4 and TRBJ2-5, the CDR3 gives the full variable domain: ETGVTQSPTHLIKTRGQQVTLRCSSQSGHNTVSWYQQALGQGPQFIFQYYREEENGRGNFPPRFSGLQFPNYSSELNVNALELDDSALYLCASSPTTSGDLGGTQYFGPGTRLLVL.

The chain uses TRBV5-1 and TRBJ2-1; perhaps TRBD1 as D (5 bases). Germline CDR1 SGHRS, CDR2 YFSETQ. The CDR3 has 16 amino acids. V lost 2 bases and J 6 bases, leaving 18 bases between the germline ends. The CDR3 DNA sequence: TGCGCCAGCAGCTTTTCCTCCAGGGCCCTAGGCAATGAGCAGTTCTTC. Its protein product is CASSFSSRALGNEQFF.

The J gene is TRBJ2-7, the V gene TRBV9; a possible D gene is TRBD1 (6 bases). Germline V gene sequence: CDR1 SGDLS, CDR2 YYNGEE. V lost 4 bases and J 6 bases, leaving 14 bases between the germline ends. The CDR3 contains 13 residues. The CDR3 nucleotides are TGTGCCAGCAGCCCCCAGTGGGGGCCCGAGCAGTACTTC. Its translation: CASSPQWGPEQYF.

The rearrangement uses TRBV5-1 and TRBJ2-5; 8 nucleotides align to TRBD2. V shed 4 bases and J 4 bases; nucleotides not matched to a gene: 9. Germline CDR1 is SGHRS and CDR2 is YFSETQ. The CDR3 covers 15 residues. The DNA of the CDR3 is TGCGCCAGCAGCGGCTCCAGCGGGGGCACAGAGACCCAGTACTTC. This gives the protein CASSGSSGGTETQYF.

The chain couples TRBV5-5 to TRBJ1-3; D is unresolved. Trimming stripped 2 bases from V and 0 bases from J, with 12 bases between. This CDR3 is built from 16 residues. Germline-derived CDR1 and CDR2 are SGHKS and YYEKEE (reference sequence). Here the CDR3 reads CASSLYWTGSGNTIYF. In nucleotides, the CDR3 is TGTGCCAGCAGCTTATATTGGACTGGCTCTGGAAACACCATATATTTT.

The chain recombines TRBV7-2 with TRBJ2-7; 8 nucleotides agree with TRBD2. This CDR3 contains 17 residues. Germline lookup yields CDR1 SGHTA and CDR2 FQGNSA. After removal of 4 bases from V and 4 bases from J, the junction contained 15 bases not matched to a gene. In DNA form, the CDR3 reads TGTGCCAGCAGCTCCTCACCCCAACCGGGGGGGCTTTACGAGCAGTACTTC. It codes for CASSSSPQPGGLYEQYF.

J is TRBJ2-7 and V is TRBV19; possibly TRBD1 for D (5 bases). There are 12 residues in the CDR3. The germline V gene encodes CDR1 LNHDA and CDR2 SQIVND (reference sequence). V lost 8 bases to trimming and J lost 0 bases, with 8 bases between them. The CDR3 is CASSGISYEQYF. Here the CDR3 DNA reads TGTGCCAGTTCAGGGATCTCCTACGAGCAGTACTTC.

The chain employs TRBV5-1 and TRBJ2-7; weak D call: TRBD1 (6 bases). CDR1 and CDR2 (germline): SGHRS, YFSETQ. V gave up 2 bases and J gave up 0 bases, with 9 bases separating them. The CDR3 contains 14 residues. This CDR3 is CASSFRQDSYEQYF. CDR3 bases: TGCGCCAGCAGCTTCAGACAGGACTCCTACGAGCAGTACTTC. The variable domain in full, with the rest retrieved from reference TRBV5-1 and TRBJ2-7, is KAGVTQTPRYLIKTRGQQVTLSCSPISGHRSVSWYQQTPGQGLQFLFEYFSETQRNKGNFPGRFSGRQFSNSRSEMNVSTLELGDSALYLCASSFRQDSYEQYFGPGTRLTVT.

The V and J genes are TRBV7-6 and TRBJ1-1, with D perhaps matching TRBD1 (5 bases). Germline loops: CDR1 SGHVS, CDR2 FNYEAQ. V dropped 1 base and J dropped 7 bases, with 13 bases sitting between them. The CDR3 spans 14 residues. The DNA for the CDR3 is TGTGCCAGCAGCTTAGTACGGGGGAGTATTGAAGCTTTCTTT. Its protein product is CASSLVRGSIEAFF.

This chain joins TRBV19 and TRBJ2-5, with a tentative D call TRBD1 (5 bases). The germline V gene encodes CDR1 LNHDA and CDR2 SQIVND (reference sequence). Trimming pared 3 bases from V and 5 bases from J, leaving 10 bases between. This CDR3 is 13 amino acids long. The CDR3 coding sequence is TGTGCCAGTAGTATTCGACAGTGGGAGACCCAGTACTTC. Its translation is CASSIRQWETQYF. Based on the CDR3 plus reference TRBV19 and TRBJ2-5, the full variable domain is DGGITQSPKYLFRKEGQNVTLSCEQNLNHDAMYWYRQDPGQGLRLIYYSQIVNDFQKGDIAEGYSVSREKKESFPLTVTSAQKNPTAFYLCASSIRQWETQYFGPGTRLLVL.

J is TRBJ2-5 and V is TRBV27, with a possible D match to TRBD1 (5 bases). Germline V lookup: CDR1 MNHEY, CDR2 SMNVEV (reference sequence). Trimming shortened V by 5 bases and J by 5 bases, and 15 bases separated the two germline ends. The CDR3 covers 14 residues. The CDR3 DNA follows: TGTGCCAGCAGTCCCCTCATGGGGCGGGAGACCCAGTACTTC. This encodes CASSPLMGRETQYF.

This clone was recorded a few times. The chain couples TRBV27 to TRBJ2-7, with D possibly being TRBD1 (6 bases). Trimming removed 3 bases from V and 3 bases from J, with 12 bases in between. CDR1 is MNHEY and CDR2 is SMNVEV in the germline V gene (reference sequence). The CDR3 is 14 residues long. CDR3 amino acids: CASSLDSGSYEQYF. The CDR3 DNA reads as TGTGCCAGCAGTTTGGACAGTGGAAGCTACGAGCAGTACTTC.

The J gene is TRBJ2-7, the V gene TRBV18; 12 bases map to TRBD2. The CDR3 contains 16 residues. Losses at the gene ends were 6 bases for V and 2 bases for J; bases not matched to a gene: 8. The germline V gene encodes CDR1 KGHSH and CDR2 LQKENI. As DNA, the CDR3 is TGTGCCAGCTCCCCTACACTAGCGGGGGGTACCTACGAGCAGTACTTC. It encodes CASSPTLAGGTYEQYF.

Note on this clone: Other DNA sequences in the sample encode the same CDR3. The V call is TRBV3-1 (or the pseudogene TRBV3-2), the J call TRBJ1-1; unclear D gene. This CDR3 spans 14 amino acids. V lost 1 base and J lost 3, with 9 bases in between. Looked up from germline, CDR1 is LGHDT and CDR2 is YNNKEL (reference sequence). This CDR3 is CASSQVGGYTEAFF. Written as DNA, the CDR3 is TGTGCCAGCAGCCAAGTTGGAGGGTACACTGAAGCTTTCTTT.

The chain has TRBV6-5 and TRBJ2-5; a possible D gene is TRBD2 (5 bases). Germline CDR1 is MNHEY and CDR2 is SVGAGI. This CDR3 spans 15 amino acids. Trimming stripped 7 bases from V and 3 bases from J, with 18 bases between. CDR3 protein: CASNLILEGKETQYF. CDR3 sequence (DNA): TGTGCCAGCAACCTGATTTTAGAGGGTAAAGAGACCCAGTACTTC.

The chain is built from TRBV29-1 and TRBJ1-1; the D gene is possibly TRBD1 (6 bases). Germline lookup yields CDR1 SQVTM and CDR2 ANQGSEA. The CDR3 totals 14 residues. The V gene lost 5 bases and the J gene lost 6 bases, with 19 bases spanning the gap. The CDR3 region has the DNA TGCAGCGTTCTGCCAGCAGGGGACCGCTCTGAAGCTTTCTTT. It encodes CSVLPAGDRSEAFF.

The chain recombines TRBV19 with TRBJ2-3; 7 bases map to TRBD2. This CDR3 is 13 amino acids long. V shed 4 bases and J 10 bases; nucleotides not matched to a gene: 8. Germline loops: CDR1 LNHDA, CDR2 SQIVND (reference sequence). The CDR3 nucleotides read TGTGCCAGTAGTACCGGACTAGAAACCTCGCAGTATTTT. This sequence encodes CASSTGLETSQYF.

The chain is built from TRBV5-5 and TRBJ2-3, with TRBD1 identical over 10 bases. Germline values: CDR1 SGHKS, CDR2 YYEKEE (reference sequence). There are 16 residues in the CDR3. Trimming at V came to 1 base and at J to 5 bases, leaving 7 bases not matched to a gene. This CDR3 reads CASSLKTGGLVDTQYF. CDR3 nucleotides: TGTGCCAGCAGCTTGAAGACAGGGGGCTTAGTAGATACGCAGTATTTT.

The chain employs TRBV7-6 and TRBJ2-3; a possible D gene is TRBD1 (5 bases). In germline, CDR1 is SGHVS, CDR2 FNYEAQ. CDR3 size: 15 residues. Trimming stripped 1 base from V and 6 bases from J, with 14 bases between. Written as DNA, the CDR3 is TGTGCCAGCAGCTTAGAGTGGGGCTTAGGCGATACGCAGTATTTT. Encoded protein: CASSLEWGLGDTQYF.

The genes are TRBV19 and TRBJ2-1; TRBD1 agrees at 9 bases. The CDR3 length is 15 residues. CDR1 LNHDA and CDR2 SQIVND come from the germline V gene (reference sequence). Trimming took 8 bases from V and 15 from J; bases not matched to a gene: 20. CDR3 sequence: CASRKGQGQGLRTFF. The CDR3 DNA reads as TGTGCCAGTCGGAAGGGTCAGGGACAGGGCCTTAGGACGTTCTTC.

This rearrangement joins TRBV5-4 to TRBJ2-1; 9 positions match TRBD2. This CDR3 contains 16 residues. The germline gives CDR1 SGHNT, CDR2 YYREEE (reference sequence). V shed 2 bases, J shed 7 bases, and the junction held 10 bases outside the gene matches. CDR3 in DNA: TGTGCCAGCAGCTTCCCCTGGGGTAGCGGGGGTAATGAGCAGTTCTTC. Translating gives CASSFPWGSGGNEQFF. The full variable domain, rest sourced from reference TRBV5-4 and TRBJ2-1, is ETGVTQSPTHLIKTRGQQVTLRCSSQSGHNTVSWYQQALGQGPQFIFQYYREEENGRGNFPPRFSGLQFPNYSSELNVNALELDDSALYLCASSFPWGSGGNEQFFGPGTRLTVL.

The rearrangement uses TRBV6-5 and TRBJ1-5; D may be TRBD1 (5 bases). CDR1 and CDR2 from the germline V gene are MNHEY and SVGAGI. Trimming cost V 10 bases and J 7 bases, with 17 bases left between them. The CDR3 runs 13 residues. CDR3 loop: CAIQGGEGQPQHF. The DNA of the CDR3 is TGTGCCATTCAAGGAGGGGAGGGACAGCCCCAGCATTTT.

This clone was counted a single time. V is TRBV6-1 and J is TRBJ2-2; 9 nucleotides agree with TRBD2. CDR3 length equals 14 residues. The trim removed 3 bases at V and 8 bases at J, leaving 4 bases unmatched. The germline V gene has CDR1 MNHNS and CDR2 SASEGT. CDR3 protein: CASSDLAGWGELFF. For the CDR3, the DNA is TGTGCCAGCAGTGACCTAGCGGGGTGGGGGGAGCTGTTTTTT.